One sample yielded the 31 T cell receptor beta chains listed below, sequenced in a study of blood T cell repertoires in COVID-19. The protocol was immunoSEQ multiplex PCR, while the TCRdb copy is restricted to in-frame clones and leaves out a portion. The sample lists more than 90,000 clones, approximately 81% occurring once. The sample was peripheral blood. These receptors all stem from a man in his forties or fifties with acute or convalescent COVID-19.

V usage is TRBV18 and J usage is TRBJ1-1; 8 bases agree with TRBD1. V gave up 2 bases and J gave up 6 bases; unmatched junction bases: 5. From germline, CDR1 is KGHSH and CDR2 LQKENI. This CDR3 contains 14 residues. Here the CDR3 DNA reads TGTGCCAGCTCACCATACAGGGGGGGCTCTGAAGCTTTCTTT. Encoded protein: CASSPYRGGSEAFF.

V usage is TRBV2 and J usage is TRBJ2-2; D unresolved. V lost 8 bases, J lost 3 bases, and 4 bases lay in between. This CDR3 has 11 residues. The germline V gene encodes CDR1 SNHLY and CDR2 FYNNEI. CDR3 sequence reads: CASADTGELFF. Written as DNA, the CDR3 is TGTGCCAGCGCGGACACCGGGGAGCTGTTTTTT.

This chain links TRBV11-3 with TRBJ2-3; a weak D match, TRBD1 (5 bases). V dropped 5 bases and J dropped 3 bases, with 21 bases sitting between them. CDR3 size: 17 residues. Germline V CDR1 and CDR2: SGHNT, YENEEA. For the CDR3, the DNA is TGTGCCAGCAGCCCGGGCATTGGGGCGCGAGAGACAGATACGCAGTATTTT. It encodes CASSPGIGARETDTQYF.

V and J are TRBV6-2 or TRBV6-3 and TRBJ2-7, with 7 bases fitting TRBD2. Germline lookup yields CDR1 MNHEY and CDR2 SVGEGT. V dropped 6 bases and J dropped 1; count of bases not matched to a gene: 6. The CDR3 totals 14 residues. CDR3 sequence reads: CASSTLGRSYEQYF. In DNA, the CDR3 is TGTGCCAGCAGCACTCTCGGGAGGTCCTACGAGCAGTACTTC.

V gene TRBV5-1 combines with J gene TRBJ2-2; D remains unclear. Trimming removed 0 bases at V and 7 bases at J, with 7 bases between. Germline CDR1 and CDR2: SGHRS and YFSETQ. This CDR3 contains 13 residues. This chain's CDR3 is CASSLDSVGELFF. Written as DNA, the CDR3 is TGCGCCAGCAGCTTGGACAGTGTCGGGGAGCTGTTTTTT. Together with reference TRBV5-1 and TRBJ2-2, the CDR3 gives the full variable domain: KAGVTQTPRYLIKTRGQQVTLSCSPISGHRSVSWYQQTPGQGLQFLFEYFSETQRNKGNFPGRFSGRQFSNSRSEMNVSTLELGDSALYLCASSLDSVGELFFGEGSRLTVL.

J is TRBJ2-5 and V is TRBV6-6, with a weak D call TRBD2 (5 bases). The CDR3 covers 15 residues. Per germline, CDR1 MNHNY and CDR2 SVGAGI (reference sequence). Trimming pared 4 bases from V and 4 bases from J, leaving 16 bases between. The CDR3 coding sequence is TGTGCCAGCAGTTCGGCGGATCCCGGAGGAGAGACCCAGTACTTC. Protein sequence: CASSSADPGGETQYF.

The chain combines TRBV30 with TRBJ1-6; D perhaps matches TRBD1 (5 bases). V lost 3 bases and J lost 7, with 16 bases in between. Germline CDR1 GTSNPN, CDR2 SVGIG (reference sequence). The CDR3 covers 15 residues. Written as DNA, the CDR3 is TGTGCCTGGAGCAACCCCGGCGGGGGGAATTCACCCCTCCACTTT. Protein product: CAWSNPGGGNSPLHF.

For the CDR3, the DNA is TGTGCCACTCGAGGGCCGAATCAGCCCCAGCATTTT. It translates to CATRGPNQPQHF. The chain couples TRBV21-1 to TRBJ1-5. TRBV21-1 is assigned pseudogene status. The CDR3 has 12 residues.

This rearrangement joins TRBV6-5 to TRBJ2-7; TRBD2 agrees at 15 bases. V shed 8 bases, J shed 5 bases, and the junction held 4 bases outside the gene matches. Germline V gene data show CDR1 as MNHEY and CDR2 as SVGAGI. The CDR3 extends over 14 amino acids. The CDR3 bases are TGTGCCAGCCGGACTAGCGGGGGGGTACACGAGCAGTACTTC. Protein sequence: CASRTSGGVHEQYF.

The V and J genes are TRBV7-3 and TRBJ1-5, with D possibly TRBD1 on 5 matching bases. Germline assignment: CDR1 SGHTA and CDR2 FQGTGA. V was clipped by 3 bases and J by 1 base, with 10 bases between them. This CDR3 comprises 15 residues. CDR3: CASSLQGWSNQPQHF. Here the CDR3 DNA reads TGTGCCAGCAGCTTGCAGGGTTGGAGCAATCAGCCCCAGCATTTT.

The V gene is TRBV18, the J gene TRBJ1-1; perhaps TRBD1 as D (5 bases). CDR1 and CDR2 (germline): KGHSH, LQKENI. V lost 3 bases and J lost 8, with 13 bases in between. The CDR3 sequence is 13 residues long. DNA for the CDR3: TGTGCCAGCTCACCGAACACAGGACGGGAAGCTTTCTTT. Translation gives CASSPNTGREAFF.

Only one count was recorded for this clone. The chain combines TRBV5-1 with TRBJ1-2; D remains unclear. The length of the CDR3 is 17 residues. Trimming took off 0 bases at V and 7 bases at J, with 22 bases between the two ends. Germline CDR1 is SGHRS and CDR2 is YFSETQ. CDR3 loop: CASSLVPREGPRSGYTF. Written as DNA, the CDR3 is TGCGCCAGCAGCTTGGTTCCGAGGGAAGGGCCAAGGTCTGGCTACACCTTC.

The chain couples TRBV15 to TRBJ2-5; D perhaps matches TRBD2 (6 bases). The V and J ends lost 3 bases and 5 bases respectively, with 16 bases between them. Looked up from germline, CDR1 is LNHNV and CDR2 is YYDKDF (reference sequence). The CDR3 spans 15 residues. Here the CDR3 reads CATSRARLGGETQYF. The CDR3 nucleotides read TGTGCCACCAGCAGGGCCAGACTAGGAGGTGAGACCCAGTACTTC.

V gene TRBV15 combines with J gene TRBJ2-1; 9 bases agree with TRBD2. V gave up 0 bases and J gave up 7 bases; unmatched junction bases: 7. The CDR3 length is 16 residues. Germline V lookup: CDR1 LNHNV, CDR2 YYDKDF (reference sequence). Here the CDR3 reads CATSRDRAGGLNEQFF. CDR3 DNA sequence: TGTGCCACCAGCAGAGATCGGGCGGGGGGGCTTAATGAGCAGTTCTTC.

The chain couples TRBV7-9 to TRBJ2-5; D is ambiguous. The CDR3 is made up of 16 amino acids. V lost 4 bases to trimming and J lost 4 bases, with 19 bases between them. CDR1 and CDR2 (germline): SEHNR, FQNEAQ (reference sequence). The CDR3 region is CASSSLDRQERETQYF. Written as DNA, the CDR3 is TGTGCCAGCAGCTCCTTAGACCGCCAGGAAAGAGAGACCCAGTACTTC.

This chain connects TRBV7-9 to TRBJ1-2; TRBD1 is a possible D gene (6 bases). V lost 4 bases, J lost 3 bases, and 12 bases lay in between. This CDR3 is 14 amino acids long. The V gene's germline CDR1 is SEHNR and CDR2 FQNEAQ (reference sequence). The CDR3 reads CASSSGQFHYGYTF. CDR3 bases: TGTGCCAGCAGCTCAGGACAGTTTCACTATGGCTACACCTTC. Based on the CDR3 plus reference TRBV7-9 and TRBJ1-2, the full variable domain is DTGVSQNPRHKITKRGQNVTFRCDPISEHNRLYWYRQTLGQGPEFLTYFQNEAQLEKSRLLSDRFSAERPKGSFSTLEIQRTEQGDSAMYLCASSSGQFHYGYTFGSGTRLTVV.

V usage is TRBV28 and J usage is TRBJ1-5; the D is unclear. The V gene's germline CDR1 is MDHEN and CDR2 SYDVKM. V dropped 6 bases and J dropped 4 bases, with 4 bases sitting between them. The CDR3 consists of 11 residues. The CDR3 bases are TGTGCCAGCAGATCGAATCAGCCCCAGCATTTT. It encodes CASRSNQPQHF.

J is TRBJ2-2 and V is TRBV7-6; 8 nucleotides line up with TRBD1. The CDR3 is made up of 14 amino acids. CDR1 is SGHVS and CDR2 is FNYEAQ in the germline V gene. With 5 bases clipped from V and 7 bases from J, the junction kept 6 bases outside the gene matches. CDR3 sequence (DNA): TGTGCCAGCAGCCTAAGGACAGGGCTCGGGGAGCTGTTTTTT. It encodes CASSLRTGLGELFF.

This chain connects TRBV6-5 to TRBJ2-1; D possibly corresponds to TRBD2 (6 bases). V was cut by 7 bases and J by 4 bases, with 17 bases left in between. CDR3 size: 15 residues. Germline lookup yields CDR1 MNHEY and CDR2 SVGAGI. The DNA for the CDR3 is TGTGCCAGCAACCCCCCCGGGACTGCGTACAATGAGCAGTTCTTC. Translation gives CASNPPGTAYNEQFF.

The J gene is TRBJ1-1, the V gene TRBV7-2; D remains ambiguous. This CDR3 spans 14 amino acids. Deletions cut 4 bases from V and 4 bases from J, with 13 bases between. Per the germline V gene, CDR1 is SGHTA and CDR2 is FQGNSA. The CDR3 sequence: CASSSGKGTTEAFF. The CDR3 region has the DNA TGTGCCAGCAGCTCCGGGAAAGGCACCACTGAAGCTTTCTTT.

The V gene is TRBV29-1, the J gene TRBJ2-3; 9 bases agree with TRBD2. After removal of 1 base from V and 5 bases from J, the junction contained 7 bases not matched to a gene. Looked up from germline, CDR1 is SQVTM and CDR2 is ANQGSEA. The CDR3 runs to 15 residues. CDR3 nucleotides: TGCAGCGTTGAAGCTAGCGGGAAGAGGGAAGATACGCAGTATTTT. Its translation is CSVEASGKREDTQYF.

The rearrangement links TRBV7-9 to TRBJ2-3; 10 bases map to TRBD2. The CDR3 runs 18 residues. V dropped 5 bases and J dropped 6; count of bases not matched to a gene: 17. Per germline, CDR1 SEHNR and CDR2 FQNEAQ (reference sequence). CDR3 sequence: CASSPRWKLAGLQDTQYF. The CDR3 coding sequence is TGTGCCAGCAGCCCCCGATGGAAACTAGCGGGATTGCAGGATACGCAGTATTTT.

The rearrangement links TRBV28 to TRBJ2-3; D not resolved. CDR1 and CDR2 (germline): MDHEN, SYDVKM. Trimming removed 2 bases at V and 8 bases at J, with 5 bases between. CDR3 length: 11 residues. CDR3 DNA sequence: TGTGCCAGCAGTTTACTCGGTACGCAGTATTTT. Protein: CASSLLGTQYF.

The genes are TRBV28 and TRBJ2-3, with 10 bases aligning to TRBD2. From germline, CDR1 is MDHEN and CDR2 SYDVKM. The V and J ends lost 8 bases and 4 bases, in that order; junction bases with no gene match: 12. The CDR3 runs to 16 residues. Here the CDR3 reads CASREASGRVADTQYF. As DNA, the CDR3 is TGTGCCAGCCGAGAGGCAAGCGGGAGGGTCGCAGATACGCAGTATTTT.

This clone was seen a single time. V and J are TRBV10-2 and TRBJ2-2; TRBD2 agrees at 7 bases. Germline trimming cut 0 bases from V and 2 bases from J; bases unmatched to any gene: 6. Germline assignment: CDR1 WSHSY and CDR2 SAAADI. CDR3 size: 17 residues. This CDR3 reads CASSESSGVLNTGELFF. CDR3 sequence (DNA): TGCGCCAGCAGTGAGTCAAGCGGGGTCCTTAACACCGGGGAGCTGTTTTTT.

The chain uses TRBV7-6 and TRBJ1-5; 7 nucleotides align to TRBD1. Trimming took 5 bases from V and 4 from J; bases not matched to a gene: 5. This CDR3 is built from 14 residues. CDR1 and CDR2 from the germline V gene are SGHVS and FNYEAQ. As DNA, the CDR3 is TGTGCCAGCAGCCTGGGGACAGCTAATCAGCCCCAGCATTTT. Protein sequence: CASSLGTANQPQHF.

The J gene is TRBJ2-7, the V gene TRBV6-6; D remains ambiguous. V shed 6 bases and J shed 3 bases, with 15 bases lying between them. The CDR3 loop spans 14 amino acids. CDR1 and CDR2 (germline): MNHNY, SVGAGI (reference sequence). The CDR3 coding sequence is TGTGCCAGCAGCCTCTGGCAGGTGGGCTACGAGCAGTACTTC. Protein product: CASSLWQVGYEQYF.

The chain carries TRBV18 and TRBJ2-3, with 8 positions matching TRBD2. J lost 2 bases, V lost 6 bases, and 7 bases had no gene match. The CDR3 is 15 residues long. Germline CDR1 reads KGHSH; CDR2 reads LQKENI. The CDR3 loop is CASSGGLAFTDTQYF. The DNA for the CDR3 is TGTGCCAGCTCCGGTGGACTAGCATTCACAGATACGCAGTATTTT.

The chain couples TRBV24-1 to TRBJ2-1; 11 bases are shared with TRBD2. With 4 bases clipped from V and 7 bases from J, the junction kept 8 bases outside the gene matches. Germline CDR1 is KGHDR and CDR2 is SFDVKD. The CDR3 spans 16 residues. The CDR3 DNA is TGTGCCACCAGTGAGCCCACTAGCGGGAGAACGAATGAGCAGTTCTTC. This gives the protein CATSEPTSGRTNEQFF.

The chain is built from TRBV2 and TRBJ2-3; TRBD2 matches at 8 bases. The germline V gene encodes CDR1 SNHLY and CDR2 FYNNEI. Trimming took 6 bases from V and 5 from J; bases not matched to a gene: 13. CDR3 length: 16 amino acids. CDR3 sequence (DNA): TGTGCCAGCAGGGGGGCACAGCGGGGGCTCCAAGATACGCAGTATTTT. Protein: CASRGAQRGLQDTQYF.

CDR3 region: CASSIVHRGGETQYF. Written as DNA, the CDR3 is TGTGCCAGTAGTATAGTCCACCGGGGGGGAGAGACCCAGTACTTC. The V and J genes are TRBV19 and TRBJ2-5; TRBD2 matches 8 bases. The CDR3 is made up of 15 amino acids. Looked up from germline, CDR1 is LNHDA and CDR2 is SQIVND (reference sequence). With V trimmed by 1 base and J by 4 bases, 5 bases remained unmatched.